This T cell receptor beta chain derives from a study of blood T cell repertoires in COVID-19. Study as a whole: Some COVID-19 samples were acute and others convalescent; all came from the United States, Italy and Spain.

In the source study's methods: Estimated nucleated cell counts came from reference gene primer amplification. TCRdb's copy holds only in-frame clones and misses some; the assay was immunoSEQ multiplex PCR. V and J calls and clone size are those listed in that table; D and trimming were worked out from the DNA. The data contain 75,000 to 95,000 clones, about 90% of them singletons. With 4 bases clipped from V and 3 bases from J, the junction kept 7 bases outside the gene matches. Germline lookup yields CDR1 SGHRS and CDR2 YFSETQ. This CDR3 has 14 residues. The chain employs TRBV5-1 and TRBJ2-7; 7 nucleotides align to TRBD1. The clonotype comes from a man aged 50-59 years with active COVID-19. Sequencing was carried out using peripheral blood. The CDR3 DNA reads as TGCGCCAGCAGCCCCGGGACAGTCCTCTACGAGCAGTACTTC. The encoded protein is CASSPGTVLYEQYF.